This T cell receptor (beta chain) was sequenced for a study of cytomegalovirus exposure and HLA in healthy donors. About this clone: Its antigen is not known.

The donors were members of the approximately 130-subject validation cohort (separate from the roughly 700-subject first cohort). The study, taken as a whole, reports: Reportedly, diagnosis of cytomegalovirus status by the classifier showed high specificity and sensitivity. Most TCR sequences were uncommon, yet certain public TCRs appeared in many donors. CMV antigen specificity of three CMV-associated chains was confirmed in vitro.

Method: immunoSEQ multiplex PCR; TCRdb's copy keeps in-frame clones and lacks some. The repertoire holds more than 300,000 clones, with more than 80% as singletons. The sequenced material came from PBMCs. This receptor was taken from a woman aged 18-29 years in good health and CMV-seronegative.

CDR3 region: CASSILEMNTEAFF. The CDR3 DNA is TGTGCCAGTAGTATCCTTGAGATGAACACTGAAGCTTTCTTT. The genes are TRBV19 and TRBJ1-1; D is ambiguous. This CDR3 has 14 residues. Germline CDR1 and CDR2: LNHDA and SQIVND (reference sequence). Trimming took 3 bases from V and 0 from J, leaving 8 bases between them.